This T cell receptor beta chain comes out of a study of graft-versus-host responses after intestinal transplantation. For the study at large: Anti-thymocyte globulin served as induction for all recipients, who then took tacrolimus and steroids for around 3 years.

The ends were cut back, 2 bases at V and 2 bases at J, with 20 bases in the middle. The CDR3 has 18 residues. Germline V gives CDR1 LNHDA, CDR2 SQIVND (reference sequence). TCRdb's copy holds only in-frame clones and misses some; the assay was immunoSEQ multiplex PCR. The sample includes some 140,000 clones, around nine tenths of them seen just once. In regard to this clone: The target antigen is unknown.

Findings of the study overall: Individuals who had graft-donor T cell macrochimerism had allografts that showed high graft-versus-host to host-versus-graft clonal ratios. The authors found GvH clones in recipient marrow, some appearing first in ileum or blood. Early declines in HvG clones that occurred post-transplant were associated with peak circulating GvH clone levels.

The chain carries TRBV19 and TRBJ2-3; D may match TRBD1 or TRBD2 (6 bases each). Sample: unstimulated CD4+ T cells sorted from spleen or lymph node cells, taken before intestinal transplant. This clonotype was obtained from a human donor who received an intestinal transplant. CDR3 DNA: TGTGCCAGTAGTATACGGGTTCCGGGGGCGCAACCCACAGATACGCAGTATTTT. It is translated as CASSIRVPGAQPTDTQYF.